Below, 9 T cell receptor beta chains from the same sample are listed, as sequenced in a study of blood T cell repertoires in COVID-19. Only in-frame clones appear in the TCRdb table, and some are missing; sequencing was by immunoSEQ multiplex PCR. The table records roughly 62,000 clones, about 86% of them present only once. What was sequenced was peripheral blood. Source of these receptors: a man older than 75 with COVID-19, enrolled during active disease.

V is TRBV5-1 and J is TRBJ2-3, with 11 bases lining up with TRBD2. The CDR3 is 16 residues long. Germline V lookup: CDR1 SGHRS, CDR2 YFSETQ. V was pared by 0 bases and J by 4 bases, with 4 bases of the junction left unmatched. CDR3 coding DNA: TGCGCCAGCAGCTTGGGGGCTAGCGGGAGGCCAGATACGCAGTATTTT. Translating gives CASSLGASGRPDTQYF.

This clone was detected only a few times. The chain carries TRBV27 and TRBJ1-6, with 8 bases that match TRBD1. This CDR3 spans 14 amino acids. Germline V lookup: CDR1 MNHEY, CDR2 SMNVEV (reference sequence). V lost 5 bases to trimming and J lost 8 bases; unmatched junction nucleotides: 5. This CDR3 reads CASSLQGADSPLHF. The CDR3, as DNA: TGTGCCAGCAGTCTGCAGGGGGCGGATTCACCCCTCCACTTT.

This chain connects TRBV4-3 to TRBJ2-1, with 7 bases that match TRBD2. Trimming took 0 bases from V and 0 from J; bases not matched to a gene: 14. Germline CDR1 LGHNA, CDR2 YSLEER. The CDR3 has 20 residues. CDR3 bases: TGCGCCAGCAGCCAAGAAGGGTTGGTGCTAGCGGTTAGCTCCTACAATGAGCAGTTCTTC. Amino acid sequence: CASSQEGLVLAVSSYNEQFF.

This chain links TRBV30 with TRBJ2-5; 12 nucleotides line up with TRBD2. This CDR3 comprises 14 residues. V gave up 0 bases and J gave up 4 bases; unmatched junction bases: 0. Germline V gene lookup returns CDR1 GTSNPN and CDR2 SVGIG (reference sequence). The chain's CDR3 is CAWSVLAGGETQYF. The DNA for the CDR3 is TGTGCCTGGAGTGTACTAGCGGGAGGAGAGACCCAGTACTTC.

This rearrangement joins TRBV2 to TRBJ1-2; TRBD1 matches 8 bases. The CDR3 is made up of 14 amino acids. Germline-derived CDR1 and CDR2 are SNHLY and FYNNEI. V gave up 4 bases and J gave up 5 bases; unmatched junction bases: 6. CDR3 loop: CASSGQGAGYGYTF. The CDR3 DNA is TGTGCCAGCAGTGGGCAGGGGGCAGGGTATGGCTACACCTTC.

The rearrangement joins TRBV19 to TRBJ1-2; 11 nucleotides match TRBD1. The junction had 13 bases not matched to a gene; V was cut back by 11 bases and J by 2 bases. There are 16 residues in the CDR3. The germline V gene encodes CDR1 LNHDA and CDR2 SQIVND (reference sequence). CDR3 in DNA: TGTGCCGGAGGGTCGGACAGGGGGCCCCTGAACTATGGCTACACCTTC. Residues: CAGGSDRGPLNYGYTF.

The J gene is TRBJ2-2, the V gene TRBV4-3; TRBD2 matches 11 bases. In germline, CDR1 is LGHNA, CDR2 YSLEER. The CDR3 covers 17 residues. V trimming: 3 bases; J trimming: 6 bases; junction bases outside the gene matches: 9. The CDR3 DNA is TGCGCCAGCAGCCAGGGACAAATAGCGGGAGGGCCCGGGGAGCTGTTTTTT. Translated: CASSQGQIAGGPGELFF.

The chain recombines TRBV28 with TRBJ1-2; D is unclear. The V end lost 2 bases, the J end lost 8 bases, and 12 bases lay between the germline ends. The CDR3 consists of 13 residues. In germline, CDR1 is MDHEN, CDR2 SYDVKM. CDR3 in DNA: TGTGCCAGCAGTTTAGGCGCCCTAGGAGGCTACACCTTC. Protein: CASSLGALGGYTF.

The J gene is TRBJ1-6, the V gene TRBV7-6; D is undetermined. CDR1 is SGHVS, CDR2 FNYEAQ, per germline. V gave up 5 bases and J gave up 7 bases, with 15 bases separating them. This CDR3 region has 15 residues. In DNA, the CDR3 is TGTGCCAGCAGCCCTCTACCTCCGGGGAATTCACCCCTCCACTTT. Translated, it gives CASSPLPPGNSPLHF.